The 4 T cell receptor beta chains presented below share a single source sample, sequenced in a study of Ad26.COV2.S vaccination and SARS-CoV-2 variants. Treatment meaning: 19 received Ad26.COV2.S at low or high dose, single or two shots; about 5 received placebo; per-sample allocation not given. Sampling happened 63 days after the first vaccine or placebo injection. TCRdb's copy holds only in-frame clones and misses some; the assay was immunoSEQ multiplex PCR. The table has a few hundred thousand clones, around nine tenths seen once; the top ten hold less than 3%. The sample in question was peripheral blood, obtained in a trial of Ad26.COV2.S vaccine versus placebo. Receptor source: a person between 18 and 60 years old who received the Ad26.COV2.S COVID-19 vaccine or a placebo.

The chain employs TRBV7-6 and TRBJ1-5; weak D call: TRBD1 (5 bases). Trimming cost V 5 bases and J 0 bases, with 20 bases left between them. Germline values: CDR1 SGHVS, CDR2 FNYEAQ. This CDR3 is built from 18 residues. The CDR3 region has the DNA TGTGCCAGCAGCCCTCTTGGACATACGATGAATAGCAATCAGCCCCAGCATTTT. This translates into CASSPLGHTMNSNQPQHF.

This clone occurred a few times. The gene calls are TRBV5-6 and TRBJ2-7, with 11 bases aligning to TRBD2. J gave up 4 bases and V 2 bases, and 8 bases lay outside the gene matches. The CDR3 is made up of 16 amino acids. Per the germline V gene, CDR1 is SGHDT and CDR2 is YYEEEE. The CDR3 DNA reads TGTGCCAGCAGCTTAAATAGCGGGGGGGCCCTTTACGAGCAGTACTTC. Protein: CASSLNSGGALYEQYF.

This chain's CDR3 is CASSYVKTTGDEKLFF. The CDR3 region has the DNA TGTGCCAGCAGCTACGTTAAAACGACAGGGGATGAAAAACTGTTTTTT. The chain combines TRBV5-5 with TRBJ1-4; TRBD1 aligns across 8 bases. The CDR3 contains 16 residues. Trimming removed 3 bases from V and 6 bases from J; junction bases left unmatched: 10. Germline V gene sequence: CDR1 SGHKS, CDR2 YYEKEE (reference sequence).

The chain joins TRBV6-2 or TRBV6-3 to TRBJ1-1; 7 positions agree with TRBD1. Germline V gene data show CDR1 as MNHEY and CDR2 as SVGEGT. The CDR3 totals 15 residues. The trim removed 0 bases at V and 4 bases at J, leaving 5 bases unmatched. The CDR3 region is CASSYSQGIGTEAFF. The CDR3 nucleotides are TGTGCCAGCAGTTACTCACAGGGGATCGGCACTGAAGCTTTCTTT.